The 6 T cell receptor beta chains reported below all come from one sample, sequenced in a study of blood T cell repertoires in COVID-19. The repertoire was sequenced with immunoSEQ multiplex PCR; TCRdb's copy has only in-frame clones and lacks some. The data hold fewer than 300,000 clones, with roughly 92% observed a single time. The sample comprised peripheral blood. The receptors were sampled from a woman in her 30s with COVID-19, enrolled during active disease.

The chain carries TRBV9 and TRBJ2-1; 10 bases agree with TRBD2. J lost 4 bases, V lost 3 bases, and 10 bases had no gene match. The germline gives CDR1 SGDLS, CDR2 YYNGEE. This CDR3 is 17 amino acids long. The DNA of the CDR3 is TGTGCCAGCAGCGAGGCTGCTAGCGGGAGCCTGTACAATGAGCAGTTCTTC. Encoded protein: CASSEAASGSLYNEQFF.

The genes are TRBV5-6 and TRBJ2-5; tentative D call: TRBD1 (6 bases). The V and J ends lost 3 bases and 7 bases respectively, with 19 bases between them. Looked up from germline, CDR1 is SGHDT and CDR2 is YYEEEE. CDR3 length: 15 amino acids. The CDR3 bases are TGTGCCAGCAGCTCCACCGGACAGCCACGAGGGACCCAGTACTTC. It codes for CASSSTGQPRGTQYF.

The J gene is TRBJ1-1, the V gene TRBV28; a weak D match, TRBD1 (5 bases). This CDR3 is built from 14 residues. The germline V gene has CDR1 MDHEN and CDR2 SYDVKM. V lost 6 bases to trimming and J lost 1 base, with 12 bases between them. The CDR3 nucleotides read TGTGCCAGCAGGCTCGACAGAGAGAACACTGAAGCTTTCTTT. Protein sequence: CASRLDRENTEAFF. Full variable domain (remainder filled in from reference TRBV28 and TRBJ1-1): DVKVTQSSRYLVKRTGEKVFLECVQDMDHENMFWYRQDPGLGLRLIYFSYDVKMKEKGDIPEGYSVSREKKERFSLILESASTNQTSMYLCASRLDRENTEAFFGQGTRLTVV.

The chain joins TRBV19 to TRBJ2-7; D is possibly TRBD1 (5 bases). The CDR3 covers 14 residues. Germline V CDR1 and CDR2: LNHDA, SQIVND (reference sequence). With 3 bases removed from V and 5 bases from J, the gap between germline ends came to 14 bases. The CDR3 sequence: CASSIGQGRDEQYF. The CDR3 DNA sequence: TGTGCCAGTAGTATCGGGCAGGGTCGCGACGAGCAGTACTTC.

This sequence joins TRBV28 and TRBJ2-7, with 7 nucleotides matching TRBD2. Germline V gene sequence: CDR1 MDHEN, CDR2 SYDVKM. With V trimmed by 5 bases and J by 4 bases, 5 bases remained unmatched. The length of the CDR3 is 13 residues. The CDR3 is CASSGGGEYEQYF. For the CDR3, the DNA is TGTGCCAGCAGTGGGGGGGGAGAATACGAGCAGTACTTC.

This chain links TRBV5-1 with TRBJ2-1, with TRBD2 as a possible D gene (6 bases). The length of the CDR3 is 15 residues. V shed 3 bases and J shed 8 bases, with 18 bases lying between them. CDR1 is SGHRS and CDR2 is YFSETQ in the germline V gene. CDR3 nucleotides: TGCGCCAGCAGCTGGAGACCGGGAGAACTGGATGAGCAGTTCTTC. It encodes CASSWRPGELDEQFF.